The next 4 T cell receptor beta chains were all read from a single sample in a study of cytomegalovirus exposure and HLA in healthy donors. TCRdb's copy holds only in-frame clones and misses some; the assay was immunoSEQ multiplex PCR. The sample has over 150,000 clones, approximately 96% seen once. The material sequenced was PBMCs. These receptors came from a woman in her late teens or twenties in good health and CMV-seronegative.

The J gene is TRBJ1-2, the V gene TRBV19, with 7 bases matching TRBD1. Germline V gene sequence: CDR1 LNHDA, CDR2 SQIVND (reference sequence). CDR3 length: 16 amino acids. The V and J ends lost 4 bases and 4 bases, in that order; junction bases with no gene match: 12. The CDR3 sequence: CASSTSRDSTFYGYTF. DNA for the CDR3: TGTGCCAGTAGTACCTCTAGGGACAGCACTTTCTATGGCTACACCTTC.

The genes are TRBV19 and TRBJ2-7; tentatively, D is TRBD2 (6 bases). Trimming cost V 3 bases and J 2 bases, with 14 bases left between them. The V gene's germline CDR1 is LNHDA and CDR2 SQIVND (reference sequence). This CDR3 is built from 15 residues. The DNA of the CDR3 is TGTGCCAGTAGTATCAAGGGACTCGCTACCTACGAGCAGTACTTC. Its protein is CASSIKGLATYEQYF.

This clone was seen more than once but under ten times. The chain carries TRBV2 and TRBJ2-7; D is undetermined. The length of the CDR3 is 13 residues. Between the trimmed V and J ends, which lost 3 bases and 3 bases, there was a span of 9 bases. Germline V CDR1 and CDR2: SNHLY, FYNNEI. CDR3 DNA: TGTGCCAGCAGTGATGACTCCAACTACGAGCAGTACTTC. It encodes CASSDDSNYEQYF.

This rearrangement joins TRBV4-3 to TRBJ2-7; a possible D gene is TRBD2 (5 bases). V lost 1 base and J 3 bases, leaving 13 bases between the germline ends. Germline V gene lookup returns CDR1 LGHNA and CDR2 YSLEER. The CDR3 spans 15 residues. The CDR3 bases are TGCGCCAGCAGCCAAGTGATTTCTGGAGGCTACGAGCAGTACTTC. Its protein is CASSQVISGGYEQYF.